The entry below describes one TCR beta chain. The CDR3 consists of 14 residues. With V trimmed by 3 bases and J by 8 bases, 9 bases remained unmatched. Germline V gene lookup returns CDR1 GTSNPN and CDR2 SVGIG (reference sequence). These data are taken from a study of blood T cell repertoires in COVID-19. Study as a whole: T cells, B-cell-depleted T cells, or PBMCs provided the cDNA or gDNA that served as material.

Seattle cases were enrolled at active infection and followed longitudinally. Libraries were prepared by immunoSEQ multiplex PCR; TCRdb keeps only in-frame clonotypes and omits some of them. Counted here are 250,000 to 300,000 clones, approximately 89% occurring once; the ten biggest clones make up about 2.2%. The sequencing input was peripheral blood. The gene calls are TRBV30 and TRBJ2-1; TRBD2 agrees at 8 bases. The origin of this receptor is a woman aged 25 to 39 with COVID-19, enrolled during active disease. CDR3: CAWSPRRGGDEQFF. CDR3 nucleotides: TGTGCCTGGAGCCCTCGTCGGGGGGGCGATGAGCAGTTCTTC.